This T cell receptor beta chain comes out of a study of blood T cell repertoires in COVID-19 (dated by TCRdb to the early 2020s). For the study in its entirety: Collaborator samples came from the United States, Italy and Spain and covered acute and convalescent phases of COVID-19. The sample metadata nearly always contained a de-identified subject ID, COVID-19 status, age in years and sex. Samples were obtained from the ongoing ImmuneRACE study (first 160 participants) and from about 1,300 subjects provided by 6 global collaborators. HLA class I and class II types, where available, came from metadata supplied by the sample provider rather than from assay-based typing. The material from the prospective study consisted of cDNA or gDNA derived from T cells, B-cell-depleted T cells, or PBMCs. Subjects who had been exposed to COVID-19, were actively infected with it, or had recovered from it provided the deeply sampled blood TCRbeta repertoires that made up the dataset. A freely available public database, intended as a resource for researchers studying the immune response to SARS-CoV-2, is where the repertoires were released. Summary of the overall study and its limitations: The quantity of clinical and demographic metadata differed by source and by participant and was supplied without curation.

The immunoSEQ Assay, a bias-controlled multiplex PCR, was used to amplify TCRbeta CDR3 regions from genomic DNA. For the original study's pipeline: The number of nucleated cells in each sample was estimated by amplification of reference gene primers within the assay. To quantify the absolute abundance of each unique TCRbeta CDR3 rearrangement, sequence reads were collapsed and filtered. For each sample, productive Simpson clonality was calculated by taking the square root of Simpson's diversity index across productive rearrangements. TCRdb re-hosts the immuneACCESS table, in-frame sequences only. Its copies lack some clones; in the studies checked, an unresolved V gene accounts for under half of them, and the cause for the rest is not known. The DNA was the basis for D and trimming; V, J and clone size are from that table. For this sample there are some 250,000 clones; around 85% appear just once. The leading ten clones occupy roughly 3% of the sample.

Inclusive of the bounding cysteine and phenylalanine, the CDR3 is 11 residues long. Only the CDR3 DNA stays, 33 bases, in frame from base 1. Per the germline V gene, SGHRS is the CDR1 and YFSETQ is the CDR2. Relative to germline, V is 4 bases shorter and J is 4 bases shorter, with 5 bases between their ends. As to this clone: Its antigen remains unidentified. Per-nucleotide qualities are absent, and no much larger clonotype sits a single base away.

Samples from volunteer blood donors who had recovered from COVID-19 were contributed by a second Seattle source. Each collaborating institution followed its own protocols to collect whole blood in K2EDTA tubes. Collaborator samples were shipped for TCRbeta analysis as frozen whole blood, isolated PBMCs, or DNA extracted from either sample type. Sequencing was carried out using peripheral blood. The sequence is built from TRBV5-1 and TRBJ2-5; too little of a D gene remains to name it. The origin of this receptor is a woman aged 25 to 39 who had recovered from COVID-19. In nucleotides, the sequence is TGCGCCAGCAGCATCAGAGAGACCCAGTACTTC. The encoded protein is CASSIRETQYF.